The 25 T cell receptor beta chains in this list originate from one sample, sequenced in a study. A single record per CDR3 protein comes from TCRdb applying MiXCR to the 5' RACE reads. The sample lists fewer than 60,000 distinct CDR3 sequences, around 26% seen once, with 2.1% in the top ten. Sequencing was done on a sample of naive CD4+ T cells sorted from blood. As for subset: naive CD4+ T cells, CD4+CD45RA+CD25-. The receptors were gathered from a female donor with breast cancer.

A few counts support this clonotype. This sequence joins TRBV12-3 or TRBV12-4 and TRBJ2-2; D possibly uses TRBD1 or TRBD2 (5 bases each). The ends were cut back, 7 bases at V and 5 bases at J, with 17 bases in the middle. This CDR3 has 15 residues. The CDR3 DNA is TGTGCCAGCACCTTGGGGCAGGGACGGACCGGGGAGCTGTTTTTT. As protein: CASTLGQGRTGELFF.

This chain uses TRBV5-1 with TRBJ2-1; D not resolved. The CDR3 runs 15 residues. Between the trimmed V and J ends, which lost 0 bases and 1 base, there was a span of 8 bases. In germline, CDR1 is SGHRS, CDR2 YFSETQ. DNA of the CDR3: TGCGCCAGCAGCTTGGGGTTTGGTTCCTACAATGAGCAGTTCTTC. Protein: CASSLGFGSYNEQFF.

J is TRBJ1-3 and V is TRBV7-2; D uncertain. Trimming took 6 bases from V and 8 from J, leaving 14 bases between them. Germline V CDR1 and CDR2: SGHTA, FQGNSA. The length of the CDR3 is 13 residues. In DNA, the CDR3 is TGTGCCAGCAGGAAGGACGGCGAAGACACCATATATTTT. Translating it yields CASRKDGEDTIYF.

This clonotype is medium-sized by share. This chain uses TRBV9 with TRBJ2-2; a possible D gene is TRBD2 (5 bases). The V gene lost 3 bases and the J gene lost 4 bases, with 7 bases spanning the gap. Germline assignment: CDR1 SGDLS and CDR2 YYNGEE. The CDR3 extends over 13 amino acids. The CDR3 DNA follows: TGTGCCAGCAGCGGGACTTTCACCGGGGAGCTGTTTTTT. The encoded protein is CASSGTFTGELFF.

This clonotype was observed a few times. An end of the junction does not agree with germline; a read error may underlie this. The rearrangement uses TRBV6-1 and TRBJ1-5, with a weak D call TRBD1 (5 bases). The CDR3 runs 15 residues. CDR1 and CDR2 (germline): MNHNS, SASEGT. CDR3 loop: CASSEGRGSTQPQHF. The CDR3, as DNA: TGTGCCAGCAGTGAGGGACGGGGAAGCACTCAGCCCCAGCATTTT.

CDR3 coding DNA: TGTGCCAGCAGGTTTACAGCGGGGGCCACAGATACGCAGTATTTT. This gives the protein CASRFTAGATDTQYF. The V gene is TRBV12-3 or TRBV12-4, the J gene TRBJ2-3; the match to TRBD2 covers 8 bases. Trimming removed 6 bases from V and 2 bases from J; junction bases left unmatched: 7. The CDR3 runs to 15 residues.

In its sample, this clonotype was seen a few times. The chain joins TRBV7-2 to TRBJ1-6, with unresolved D. V shed 5 bases and J shed 7 bases, with 9 bases lying between them. This CDR3 has 13 amino acids. Germline-derived CDR1 and CDR2 are SGHTA and FQGNSA. Written as DNA, the CDR3 is TGTGCCAGCAGCACTGCAGTAAATTCACCCCTCCACTTT. Its protein product is CASSTAVNSPLHF.

The chain joins TRBV7-8 to TRBJ1-1; 7 bases fit TRBD1. Germline V gives CDR1 SGHVS, CDR2 FQNEAQ. The junction had 10 bases not matched to a gene; V was cut back by 3 bases and J by 6 bases. There are 15 residues in the CDR3. CDR3 sequence (DNA): TGTGCCAGCAGCTTCGGACGCCAGGGGGGGTCTGAAGCTTTCTTT. Translation gives CASSFGRQGGSEAFF.

This clonotype was recorded a few times. The chain combines TRBV5-1 with TRBJ2-7; 10 nucleotides agree with TRBD1. Losses at the gene ends were 5 bases for V and 5 bases for J; bases not matched to a gene: 7. Germline V gene data show CDR1 as SGHRS and CDR2 as YFSETQ. CDR3 size: 14 residues. The CDR3 nucleotides read TGCGCCAGCAGGACCGGGACAGGGGTTGACGAGCAGTACTTC. Translating gives CASRTGTGVDEQYF. Full variable domain (rest looked up from reference TRBV5-1 and TRBJ2-7): KAGVTQTPRYLIKTRGQQVTLSCSPISGHRSVSWYQQTPGQGLQFLFEYFSETQRNKGNFPGRFSGRQFSNSRSEMNVSTLELGDSALYLCASRTGTGVDEQYFGPGTRLTVT.

The chain links TRBV5-1 to TRBJ1-1; no reliable D call. CDR3 size: 13 residues. Per germline, CDR1 SGHRS and CDR2 YFSETQ. V lost 0 bases, J lost 2 bases, and 5 bases lay in between. The chain's CDR3 is CASSLVANTEAFF. The CDR3 bases are TGCGCCAGCAGCTTGGTTGCCAACACTGAAGCTTTCTTT.

The V and J genes are TRBV6-6 and TRBJ1-1, with TRBD1 matching over 7 bases. Trimming removed 4 bases from V and 2 bases from J; junction bases left unmatched: 4. The germline gives CDR1 MNHNY, CDR2 SVGAGI (reference sequence). The CDR3 has 14 amino acids. The CDR3 spells CASSSDRDNTEAFF. For the CDR3, the DNA is TGTGCCAGCAGTTCAGACAGGGACAACACTGAAGCTTTCTTT.

The chain employs TRBV27 and TRBJ2-3; perhaps TRBD1 as D (5 bases). CDR3 length equals 17 residues. Trimming removed 1 base at V and 0 bases at J, with 14 bases between. CDR1 and CDR2 from the germline V gene are MNHEY and SMNVEV (reference sequence). This chain's CDR3 is CASSLLGVFSSTDTQYF. The CDR3 coding sequence is TGTGCCAGCAGTTTATTAGGGGTCTTCTCTAGCACAGATACGCAGTATTTT.

This clonotype occurred many times. The chain couples TRBV6-1 to TRBJ2-1; 8 bases line up with TRBD2. CDR1 is MNHNS and CDR2 is SASEGT in the germline V gene. J was trimmed by 11 bases and V by 1 base; bases with no gene match: 7. This CDR3 comprises 14 residues. The CDR3 region has the DNA TGTGCCAGCAGTGAAGTAGAGACGGGAGGGAAGCAGTTCTTC. It encodes CASSEVETGGKQFF.

This clonotype was counted at least ten times. The gene calls are TRBV29-1 and TRBJ2-5, with 7 bases fitting TRBD1. Germline V gives CDR1 SQVTM, CDR2 ANQGSEA. The CDR3 extends over 15 amino acids. Germline trimming cut 4 bases from V and 3 bases from J; bases unmatched to any gene: 11. The CDR3 coding sequence is TGCAGCGTTGGGGTTTCGGGACAGCCTGAAGAGACCCAGTACTTC. It codes for CSVGVSGQPEETQYF.

This clonotype was counted a few times. The chain has TRBV7-2 and TRBJ2-3, with D possibly TRBD1 on 5 matching bases. The V end lost 1 base, the J end lost 8 bases, and 25 bases lay between the germline ends. The CDR3 is made up of 18 amino acids. Germline lookup yields CDR1 SGHTA and CDR2 FQGNSA. The DNA for the CDR3 is TGTGCCAGCAGCTTAGTCCTCCGGACCAGGGCCGGAGATGGTACGCAGTATTTT. Its protein product is CASSLVLRTRAGDGTQYF.

This clonotype was counted a few times. The rearrangement uses TRBV20-1 and TRBJ2-7, with 12 nucleotides matching TRBD2. Trimming removed 6 bases from V and 1 base from J; junction bases left unmatched: 4. Germline V gene data show CDR1 as DFQATT and CDR2 as SNEGSKA (reference sequence). The CDR3 has 14 amino acids. The chain's CDR3 is CSAPGTSGSYEQYF. The CDR3, as DNA: TGCAGTGCCCCCGGGACTAGCGGGTCCTACGAGCAGTACTTC.

This chain uses TRBV7-9 with TRBJ2-7; TRBD1 might be the D (6 bases). V lost 2 bases to trimming and J lost 6 bases, with 20 bases between them. From germline, CDR1 is SEHNR and CDR2 FQNEAQ (reference sequence). CDR3 length equals 16 residues. In DNA form, the CDR3 reads TGTGCCAGCAGCTTAACCCCAACAGGGTATCAAGCCGAGCAGTACTTC. Protein: CASSLTPTGYQAEQYF.

The chain joins TRBV29-1 to TRBJ1-1, with a weak D call TRBD1 (6 bases). The CDR3 has 11 amino acids. Germline CDR1 is SQVTM and CDR2 is ANQGSEA. Trimming left V 3 bases short and J 8 bases short, with 10 bases between. This CDR3 is CSVDQRGEAFF. The CDR3 DNA is TGCAGCGTTGACCAAAGGGGGGAAGCTTTCTTT.

This clonotype counts as medium-sized. The chain has TRBV7-3 and TRBJ2-3; 12 nucleotides align to TRBD1. Germline CDR1 is SGHTA and CDR2 is FQGTGA. Trimming took 2 bases from V and 1 from J; bases not matched to a gene: 1. There are 16 residues in the CDR3. DNA for the CDR3: TGTGCCAGCAGCTTAGGGACAGGGGGCGGCACAGATACGCAGTATTTT. Protein sequence: CASSLGTGGGTDTQYF.

Many counts were recorded for this clonotype. This chain links TRBV27 with TRBJ2-1; 7 nucleotides align to TRBD1. Germline CDR1 MNHEY, CDR2 SMNVEV (reference sequence). J was trimmed by 7 bases and V by 6 bases; bases with no gene match: 3. The CDR3 is 12 residues long. CDR3 bases: TGTGCCAGCAGCCGCAGGGGGAATGAGCAGTTCTTC. Residues: CASSRRGNEQFF.

The chain employs TRBV29-1 and TRBJ2-7; D ambiguous. This CDR3 is built from 14 residues. Germline-derived CDR1 and CDR2 are SQVTM and ANQGSEA. Trimming cost V 1 base and J 2 bases, with 12 bases left between them. CDR3 residues: CSVEVYSTAYEQYF. The CDR3 nucleotides read TGCAGCGTTGAAGTGTATAGTACCGCCTACGAGCAGTACTTC.

The chain has TRBV18 and TRBJ2-3, with 9 bases that match TRBD1. Germline V lookup: CDR1 KGHSH, CDR2 LQKENI. J lost 3 bases, V lost 4 bases, and 2 bases had no gene match. This CDR3 has 14 amino acids. CDR3 protein: CASSQDRGTDTQYF. The CDR3 region has the DNA TGTGCCAGCTCACAGGACAGGGGAACAGATACGCAGTATTTT.

The chain carries TRBV20-1 and TRBJ1-6; a possible D gene is TRBD1 (6 bases). Germline-derived CDR1 and CDR2 are DFQATT and SNEGSKA (reference sequence). CDR3 length equals 15 residues. The germline V and J ends were trimmed by 6 bases and 10 bases, with 22 bases remaining between them. CDR3 in amino acids: CSAPKDGRGASPLHF. DNA of the CDR3: TGCAGTGCCCCGAAAGACGGCAGGGGAGCATCACCCCTCCACTTT.

This clonotype turned up a few times. This rearrangement joins TRBV4-1 to TRBJ2-2; D may be TRBD2 (6 bases). The CDR3 is made up of 18 amino acids. Trimming removed 1 base at V and 4 bases at J, with 19 bases between. Germline V lookup: CDR1 MGHRA, CDR2 YSYEKL. The CDR3 here is CASSQVDMGLASTGELFF. DNA for the CDR3: TGCGCCAGCAGCCAAGTGGATATGGGGCTAGCGAGCACCGGGGAGCTGTTTTTT.

This clonotype has a handful of counts. This sequence joins TRBV5-4 and TRBJ2-7; D may be TRBD2 (5 bases). The germline V and J ends were trimmed by 0 bases and 0 bases, with 10 bases remaining between them. The germline gives CDR1 SGHNT, CDR2 YYREEE (reference sequence). The CDR3 runs to 15 residues. The CDR3: CASSLGAEVSYEQYF. The CDR3 DNA is TGTGCCAGCAGCTTGGGAGCGGAAGTCTCCTACGAGCAGTACTTC.